The present TCR beta chain was sequenced within a study of T cell clonotyping in hematopoietic cell transplantation. Study conclusions and caveats: Recipient TCR diversity dropped after transplant; expanded clonotypes rose from day 30 to 180.

Time point here: recipient sample about 28 days before transplant, after cytoreduction. Details on this clone: Its target is unknown.

The V and J ends lost 9 bases and 4 bases, in that order; junction bases with no gene match: 5. Germline V gene sequence: CDR1 MDHEN, CDR2 SYDVKM. There are 13 residues in the CDR3. The table came from immunoSEQ multiplex PCR; TCRdb's copy has only in-frame clones and leaves some out. The profile covers some 10,000 clones, with about nine tenths appearing a single time and about 16% taken by the ten largest. This chain connects TRBV28 to TRBJ2-1; the match to TRBD1 covers 8 bases. This TCR came from a woman aged 45-65 years with chronic myeloid leukemia. Some clones in this sample may be carry-over from other donors' samples. Sample: peripheral blood mononuclear cells, taken before stem cell transplant. This chain's CDR3 is CASSGTGYNEQFF. The CDR3 DNA reads as TGTGCCAGTTCCGGGACAGGATACAATGAGCAGTTCTTC.